This T cell receptor beta chain was observed in a study of OX40 agonist ivuxolimab in advanced cancers. Trimming removed 0 bases at V and 7 bases at J, with 10 bases between. Germline CDR1 is SGHKS and CDR2 is YYEKEE (reference sequence). The CDR3 spans 13 residues. The protocol was immunoSEQ multiplex PCR, while the TCRdb copy is restricted to in-frame clones and leaves out a portion. Here the sample spans approximately 20,000 clones, approximately 83% being singletons. This chain joins TRBV5-5 and TRBJ2-5; D not resolved. This specimen consisted of CD4+ or CD8+ T cells sorted from blood, obtained in a trial of the OX40 agonist ivuxolimab. The sequence came from an adult with an advanced solid tumor such as melanoma, head and neck, liver or kidney cancer. The CDR3 DNA sequence: TGTGCCAGCAGCTTGGTGGCGGATCCGACCCAGTACTTC. As protein: CASSLVADPTQYF.